Presented here are 8 T cell receptor beta chains from one specimen sequenced in a study of human T cells and chemical hapten exposure. Time point described: patch test 1, 2 weeks after DPC sensitization. Treatment denoted: therapeutic diphenylcyclopropenone sensitization with weekly scalp DPC. Extraction yielded total RNA from whole blood (unfractionated). MiXCR, run by TCRdb on the RACE reads, gives a single entry per CDR3 protein. This sample has some 43,000 distinct CDR3 sequences; approximately 3.6% occur once, and the top ten carry 20% to 30%. This sample comprised whole blood, obtained in connection with sensitization to the hapten diphenylcyclopropenone (DPC). All receptors come from a man in his fifties or sixties with alopecia areata. Some clones in this sample may be carry-over from other donors' samples.

This clonotype has ten or more counts. J is TRBJ2-1 and V is TRBV10-3, with 8 bases identical to TRBD1. The V segment lost 2 bases and the J segment 1 base; nucleotides outside the gene matches: 7. Germline CDR1 reads ENHRY; CDR2 reads SYGVKD. The CDR3 is 17 residues long. CDR3 sequence (DNA): TGTGCCATCAGTGAGCAGGCAGGGGGCTGGTCCTACAATGAGCAGTTCTTC. Translated, it gives CAISEQAGGWSYNEQFF.

This clonotype was seen at least ten times. The chain has TRBV13 and TRBJ2-7, with 8 bases matching TRBD1. CDR3 length: 16 amino acids. Germline V gives CDR1 PRHDT, CDR2 FYEKMQ (reference sequence). With V trimmed by 3 bases and J by 6 bases, 13 bases remained unmatched. DNA of the CDR3: TGTGCCAGCAGCTTCCCAACAGGGGGTCCCCTGATCGAGCAGTACTTC. Protein product: CASSFPTGGPLIEQYF.

This clonotype was detected many times. This rearrangement joins TRBV7-6 to TRBJ1-2; D call uncertain. Germline lookup yields CDR1 SGHVS and CDR2 FNYEAQ. Trimming cost V 5 bases and J 4 bases, with 17 bases left between them. The CDR3 loop spans 15 amino acids. The CDR3 reads CASSPQTGDGYGYTF. The CDR3 DNA follows: TGTGCCAGCAGCCCTCAGACGGGCGATGGCTATGGCTACACCTTC.

This clonotype was counted ten times or more. V usage is TRBV15 and J usage is TRBJ2-5; D call uncertain. The V gene's germline CDR1 is LNHNV and CDR2 YYDKDF (reference sequence). CDR3 size: 15 residues. V was pared by 0 bases and J by 2 bases, with 10 bases between. CDR3 loop: CATSRDPQSQETQYF. The CDR3 nucleotides read TGTGCCACCAGCAGAGATCCACAGTCTCAAGAGACCCAGTACTTC. Complete variable domain (other parts from reference TRBV15 and TRBJ2-5): DAMVIQNPRYQVTQFGKPVTLSCSQTLNHNVMYWYQQKSSQAPKLLFHYYDKDFNNEADTPDNFQSRRPNTSFCFLDIRSPGLGDTAMYLCATSRDPQSQETQYFGPGTRLLVL.

This clonotype was observed at least ten times. The chain carries TRBV5-4 and TRBJ1-2; D remains ambiguous. CDR3 length equals 15 residues. Germline V gives CDR1 SGHNT, CDR2 YYREEE (reference sequence). V was cut by 4 bases and J by 1 base, with 14 bases left in between. In nucleotides, the CDR3 is TGTGCCAGCAGCCGCTCCGCGGACCATAACTATGGCTACACCTTC. This sequence encodes CASSRSADHNYGYTF.

This clonotype was detected ten times or more. The gene calls are TRBV24-1 and TRBJ2-3, with no clear D. This CDR3 spans 14 amino acids. The germline V gene has CDR1 KGHDR and CDR2 SFDVKD. V lost 5 bases and J 6 bases, leaving 14 bases between the germline ends. The CDR3 DNA sequence: TGTGCCACCAGTGTCGGGCTTGGAGCTGATACGCAGTATTTT. This encodes CATSVGLGADTQYF.

There are a few counts of this clonotype. The chain joins TRBV28 to TRBJ1-5; the D is unclear. Looked up from germline, CDR1 is MDHEN and CDR2 is SYDVKM. V lost 5 bases and J 0 bases, leaving 17 bases between the germline ends. This CDR3 is 17 amino acids long. The CDR3 nucleotides are TGTGCCAGCAGTCCAGTAGGCGGCCGTTATAGCAATCAGCCCCAGCATTTT. Translating gives CASSPVGGRYSNQPQHF.

This clonotype showed up many times. The V gene is TRBV3-1, the J gene TRBJ2-1; D might be TRBD2 (6 bases). Trimming removed 0 bases from V and 7 bases from J, with 10 bases in between. Germline assignment: CDR1 LGHDT and CDR2 YNNKEL (reference sequence). The CDR3 totals 14 residues. DNA for the CDR3: TGTGCCAGCAGCCAAGACCTACTAGCAAATGAGCAGTTCTTC. Translating gives CASSQDLLANEQFF.